This T cell receptor (beta chain) was captured in a study of T cell responses to AZD1222 COVID-19 vaccine. Assay: immunoSEQ multiplex PCR; the TCRdb copy retains only in-frame clones and omits some. The sample includes 95,000 to 150,000 clones, roughly nine tenths of them seen just once. The CDR3 spans 16 residues. Germline trimming cut 6 bases from V and 3 bases from J; bases unmatched to any gene: 9. The germline V gene encodes CDR1 SGDLS and CDR2 YYNGEE. This chain joins TRBV9 and TRBJ1-3, with TRBD1 matching 10 bases. This specimen consisted of peripheral blood, obtained on day 0 of AZD1222 vaccination. The sequence was collected from an adult in good health. For the CDR3, the DNA is TGTGCCAGCACCCGGACAGGGGGAGTCGGTGGAAACACCATATATTTT. It translates to CASTRTGGVGGNTIYF.